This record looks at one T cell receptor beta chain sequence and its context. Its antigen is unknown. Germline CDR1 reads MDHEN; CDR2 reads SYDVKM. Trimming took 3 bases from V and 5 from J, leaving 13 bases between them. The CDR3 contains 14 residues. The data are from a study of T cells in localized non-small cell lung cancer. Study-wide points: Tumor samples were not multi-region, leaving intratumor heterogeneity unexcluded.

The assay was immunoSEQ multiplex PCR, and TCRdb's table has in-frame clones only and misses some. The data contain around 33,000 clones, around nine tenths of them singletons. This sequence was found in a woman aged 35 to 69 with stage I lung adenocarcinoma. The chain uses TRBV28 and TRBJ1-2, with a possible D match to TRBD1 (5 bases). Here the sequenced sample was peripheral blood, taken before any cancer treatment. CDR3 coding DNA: TGTGCCAGCAGTTTCCCCGGGACGGATTATGGCTACACCTTC. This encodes CASSFPGTDYGYTF.